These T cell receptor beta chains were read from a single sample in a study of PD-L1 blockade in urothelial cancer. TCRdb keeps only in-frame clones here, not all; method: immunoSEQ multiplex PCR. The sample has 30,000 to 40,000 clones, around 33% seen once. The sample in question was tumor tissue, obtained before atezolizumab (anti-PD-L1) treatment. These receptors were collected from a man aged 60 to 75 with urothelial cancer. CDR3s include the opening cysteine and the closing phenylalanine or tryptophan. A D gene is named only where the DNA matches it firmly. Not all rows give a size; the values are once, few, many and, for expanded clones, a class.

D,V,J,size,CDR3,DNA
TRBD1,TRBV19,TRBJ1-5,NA,CASLQGAQSNQPQHF,TGTGCCAGTCTTCAGGGGGCGCAAAGCAATCAGCCCCAGCATTTT
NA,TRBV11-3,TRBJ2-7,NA,CASSLQHSPYEQYF,TGTGCCAGCAGCTTGCAGCACAGTCCCTACGAGCAGTACTTC
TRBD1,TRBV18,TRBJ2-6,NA,CASSRDRGSGANVLTF,TGTGCCAGCTCACGGGACAGGGGCTCTGGGGCCAACGTCCTGACTTTC
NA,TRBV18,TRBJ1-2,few,CASSPDEGRGYTF,TGTGCCAGCTCACCAGATGAGGGAAGGGGCTACACCTTC
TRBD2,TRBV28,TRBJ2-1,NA,CASSPPQREIKQFF,TGTGCCAGCAGTCCCCCCCAGCGGGAGATAAAGCAGTTCTTC
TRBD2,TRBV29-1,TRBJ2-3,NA,CSVSFFSLAGSTDTQYF,TGCAGCGTTAGTTTCTTTAGTCTAGCGGGGTCCACAGATACGCAGTATTTT
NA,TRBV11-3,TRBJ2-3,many,CASSLQGGADTQYF,TGTGCCAGCAGCTTACAGGGAGGAGCAGATACGCAGTATTTT
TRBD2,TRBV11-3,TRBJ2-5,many,CASTPGRGHQETQYF,TGTGCCAGCACCCCAGGGAGGGGTCACCAAGAGACCCAGTACTTC
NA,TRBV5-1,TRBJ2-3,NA,CASSSRLLSPSTDTQYF,TGCGCCAGCAGCTCCCGACTCCTTTCCCCTAGCACAGATACGCAGTATTTT
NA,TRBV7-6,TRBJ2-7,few,CASSLSPPSYEQYF,TGTGCCAGCAGCTTAAGCCCACCCTCCTACGAGCAGTACTTC
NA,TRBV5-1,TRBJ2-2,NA,CASSLVAQNTGELFF,TGCGCCAGCAGCTTGGTGGCACAGAACACCGGGGAGCTGTTTTTT
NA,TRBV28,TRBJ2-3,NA,CASGRGGTDTQYF,TGTGCCAGCGGAAGGGGGGGCACAGATACGCAGTATTTT
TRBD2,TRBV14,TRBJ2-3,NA,CASSQGFGGGARTDTQYF,TGTGCCAGCAGCCAAGGATTCGGGGGGGGAGCCCGCACAGATACGCAGTATTTT
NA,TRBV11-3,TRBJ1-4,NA,CASSLGSGDEKLFF,TGTGCCAGCAGCTTAGGGTCAGGAGATGAAAAACTGTTTTTT
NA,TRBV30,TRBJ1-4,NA,CAWSVDGSTNEKLFF,TGTGCCTGGAGTGTCGACGGGTCAACTAATGAAAAACTGTTTTTT
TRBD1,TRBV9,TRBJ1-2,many,CASSVGGQGSYGYTF,TGTGCCAGCAGCGTAGGGGGACAGGGGAGCTATGGCTACACCTTC
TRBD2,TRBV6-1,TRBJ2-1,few,CAISEDGRAREQFF,TGTGCCATCAGTGAAGACGGGAGGGCCCGCGAGCAGTTCTTC
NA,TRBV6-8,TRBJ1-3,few,CASNLQGVTGNTIYF,TGTGCCAGCAATTTACAGGGAGTTACAGGAAACACCATATATTTT
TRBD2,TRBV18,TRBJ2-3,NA,CASATTSGAGDTQYF,TGTGCCAGCGCAACAACTAGCGGGGCTGGGGATACGCAGTATTTT
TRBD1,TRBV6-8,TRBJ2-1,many,CASRPQGAGYNEQFF,TGTGCCAGCAGGCCACAGGGGGCAGGCTACAATGAGCAGTTCTTC
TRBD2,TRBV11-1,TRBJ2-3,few,CASSTGLAGGLTDTQYF,TGTGCCAGCAGCACGGGACTAGCGGGGGGACTCACAGATACGCAGTATTTT
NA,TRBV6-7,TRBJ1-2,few,CASSSSGPPYGYTF,TGTGCCAGCAGTTCGTCAGGACCTCCTTATGGCTACACCTTC
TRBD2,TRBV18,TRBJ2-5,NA,CASSRGTSGTQQETQYF,TGTGCCAGCTCACGGGGGACTAGCGGGACCCAACAAGAGACCCAGTACTTC
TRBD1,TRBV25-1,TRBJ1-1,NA,CASSPWGTGASEAFF,TGTGCCAGCAGTCCCTGGGGGACAGGGGCGTCTGAAGCTTTCTTT
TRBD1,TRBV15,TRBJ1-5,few,CATSRGAGTGGNQPQHF,TGTGCCACCAGCAGAGGGGCCGGGACAGGGGGAAATCAGCCCCAGCATTTT
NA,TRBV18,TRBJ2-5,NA,CASSPPTGPGETQYF,TGTGCCAGCTCACCACCAACAGGGCCTGGGGAGACCCAGTACTTC
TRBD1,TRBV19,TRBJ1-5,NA,CASSTDRGNQLQHF,TGTGCCAGTAGTACGGACAGGGGCAATCAGCTCCAGCATTTT
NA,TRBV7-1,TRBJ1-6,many,CASSLGGRDSPLHF,TGTGCCAGCAGCTTAGGAGGCAGGGATTCACCCCTCCACTTT
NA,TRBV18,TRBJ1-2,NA,CASSLIEYGTDYGYTF,TGTGCCAGCTCACTAATAGAGTACGGGACGGACTATGGCTACACCTTC
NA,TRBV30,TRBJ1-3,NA,CAWGYGNTIYF,TGTGCCTGGGGATACGGGAACACCATATATTTT
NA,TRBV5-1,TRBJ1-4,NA,CASSWGIPNEKLFF,TGCGCCAGCAGCTGGGGTATCCCTAATGAAAAACTGTTTTTT
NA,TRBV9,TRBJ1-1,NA,CASSALGGTEAFF,TGTGCCAGCAGCGCCCTAGGGGGGACTGAAGCTTTCTTT
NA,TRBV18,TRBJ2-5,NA,CASSPPGSETQYF,TGTGCCAGCTCACCACCAGGGTCGGAGACCCAGTACTTC
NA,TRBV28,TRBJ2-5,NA,CASLHRDGETQYF,TGTGCCAGCCTACACAGGGATGGGGAGACCCAGTACTTC
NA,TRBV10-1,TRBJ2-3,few,CARQGGLDTQYF,TGCGCCAGGCAGGGGGGTTTGGATACGCAGTATTTT
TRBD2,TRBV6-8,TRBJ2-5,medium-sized,CASSSRTSGKVQYF,TGTGCCAGCAGTTCCCGGACTAGCGGGAAGGTCCAGTACTTC
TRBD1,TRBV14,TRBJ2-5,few,CASSQEQGFRETQYF,TGTGCCAGCAGCCAAGAACAGGGGTTTCGAGAGACCCAGTACTTC
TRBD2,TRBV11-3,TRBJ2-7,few,CASSPLSGGAGQYF,TGTGCCAGCAGCCCGCTTTCGGGGGGGGCCGGACAGTACTTC
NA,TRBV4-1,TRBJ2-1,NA,CASSQSSAGEQFF,TGCGCCAGCAGCCAAAGTAGCGCCGGTGAGCAGTTCTTC
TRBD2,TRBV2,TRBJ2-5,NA,CASSLTSGRETQYF,TGTGCCAGCAGTTTGACTAGCGGCCGAGAGACCCAGTACTTC
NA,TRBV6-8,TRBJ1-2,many,CASTYSLVAYTF,TGTGCCAGCACCTACTCTCTCGTAGCCTACACCTTC
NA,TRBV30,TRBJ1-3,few,CAWRYGRDTIYF,TGTGCCTGGAGGTACGGAAGAGACACCATATATTTT